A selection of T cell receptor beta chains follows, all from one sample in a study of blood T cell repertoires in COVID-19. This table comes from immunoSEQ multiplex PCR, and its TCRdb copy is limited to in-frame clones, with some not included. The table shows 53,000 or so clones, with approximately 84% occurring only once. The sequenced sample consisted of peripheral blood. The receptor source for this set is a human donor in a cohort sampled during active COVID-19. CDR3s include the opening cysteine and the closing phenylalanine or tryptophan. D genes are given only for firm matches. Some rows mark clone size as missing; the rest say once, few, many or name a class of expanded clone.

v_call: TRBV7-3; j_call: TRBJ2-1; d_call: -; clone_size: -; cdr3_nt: TGTGCCAGCAGTTGGGTCGGGAAATCCGACTACAATGAGCAGTTCTTC; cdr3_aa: CASSWVGKSDYNEQFF
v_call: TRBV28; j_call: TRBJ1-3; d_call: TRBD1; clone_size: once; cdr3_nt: TGTGCCAGCAGTTTGTCGACAGGGGGCGCGCGAAACACCATATATTTT; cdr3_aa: CASSLSTGGARNTIYF
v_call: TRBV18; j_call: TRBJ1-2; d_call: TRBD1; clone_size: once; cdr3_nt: TGTGCCAGCTCACTGTCCAATGACAGGGGTTATGGCTACACCTTC; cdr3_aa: CASSLSNDRGYGYTF
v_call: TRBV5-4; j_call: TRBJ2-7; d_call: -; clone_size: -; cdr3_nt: TGTGCCAGCAGCTTGTGGCCGAAAACCTACGAGCAGTACTTC; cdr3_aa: CASSLWPKTYEQYF
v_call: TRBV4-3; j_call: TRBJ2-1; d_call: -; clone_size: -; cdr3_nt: TGCGCCAGCAGCCCCCAGGGCCGGGCTTACAATGAGCAGTTCTTC; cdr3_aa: CASSPQGRAYNEQFF
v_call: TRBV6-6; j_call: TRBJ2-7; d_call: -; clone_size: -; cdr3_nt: TGTGCCAGCAGTCCCTTCGGGGGAAACTACGAGCAGTACTTC; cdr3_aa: CASSPFGGNYEQYF
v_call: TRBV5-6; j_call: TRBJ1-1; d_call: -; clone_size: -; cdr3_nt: TGTGCCAGCAGCTACCCGACGGGGAACACTGAAGCTTTCTTT; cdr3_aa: CASSYPTGNTEAFF
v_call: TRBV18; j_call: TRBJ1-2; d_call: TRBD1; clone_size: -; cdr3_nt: TGTGCCAGCTCACCACCAGGGACAGGGGTAGCGGTGGATGGCTACACCTTC; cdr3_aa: CASSPPGTGVAVDGYTF
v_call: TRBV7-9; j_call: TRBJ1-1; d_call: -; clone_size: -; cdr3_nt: TGTGCCAGCAGTACAGGGTTCGACACTGAAGCTTTCTTT; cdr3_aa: CASSTGFDTEAFF
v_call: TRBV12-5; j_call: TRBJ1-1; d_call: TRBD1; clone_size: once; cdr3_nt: TGTGCTAGTGGTTTGGCGAGAACAGGGGGCCTCACTGAAGCTTTCTTT; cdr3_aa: CASGLARTGGLTEAFF
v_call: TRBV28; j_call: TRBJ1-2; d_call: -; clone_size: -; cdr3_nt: TGTGCCAGCCTAGCTAACTATGGCTACACCTTC; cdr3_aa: CASLANYGYTF
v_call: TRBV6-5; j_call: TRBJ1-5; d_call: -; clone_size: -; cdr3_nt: TGTGCCAGCAGTTTCCGGGTCGGTCAGCCCCAGCATTTT; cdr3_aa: CASSFRVGQPQHF
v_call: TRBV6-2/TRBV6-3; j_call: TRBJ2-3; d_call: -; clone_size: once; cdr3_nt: TGTGCCAGCAGTGATCCGGGACTTGACGCCACAGATACGCAGTATTTT; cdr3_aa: CASSDPGLDATDTQYF
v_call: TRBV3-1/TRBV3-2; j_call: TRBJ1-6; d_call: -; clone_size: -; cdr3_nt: TGTGCCAGCAGCCAAAGAAGGGTACAGGGAGATTCACCCCTCCACTTT; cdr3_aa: CASSQRRVQGDSPLHF
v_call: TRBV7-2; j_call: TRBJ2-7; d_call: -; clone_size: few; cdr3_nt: TGTGCCAGCAACCAGGGTCACCAAGGGTCCGAGCAGTACTTC; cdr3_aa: CASNQGHQGSEQYF
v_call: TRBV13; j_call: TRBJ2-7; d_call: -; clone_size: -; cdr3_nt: TGTGCCAGCAGCTTAGGCCTACGGAGACAGGAGGCTATGTCAGCAGAGCAGTACTTC; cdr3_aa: CASSLGLRRQEAMSAEQYF
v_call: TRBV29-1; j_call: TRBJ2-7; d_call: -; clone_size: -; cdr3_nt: TGCAGCGTTGTAGGTCAGGGGAACGAGCAGTACTTC; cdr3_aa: CSVVGQGNEQYF
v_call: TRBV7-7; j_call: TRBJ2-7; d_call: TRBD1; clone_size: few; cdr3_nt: TGTGCCAGCAGCCCAGGACAGGGGGCTTACGAGCAGTACTTC; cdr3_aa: CASSPGQGAYEQYF
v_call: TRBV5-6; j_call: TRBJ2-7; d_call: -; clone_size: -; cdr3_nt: TGTGCCAGCATCAACGGACAATCCTACGAGCAGTACTTC; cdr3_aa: CASINGQSYEQYF
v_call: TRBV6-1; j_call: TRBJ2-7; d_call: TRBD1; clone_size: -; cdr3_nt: TGTGCCAGCAGTGCCGCCGGGACAGAGTTCGGACACGAGCAGTACTTC; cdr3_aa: CASSAAGTEFGHEQYF
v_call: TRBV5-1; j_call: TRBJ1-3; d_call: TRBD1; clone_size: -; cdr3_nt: TGCGCCAGCAGCTTGGGAAGGGGGCTGGTAAACACCATATATTTT; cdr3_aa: CASSLGRGLVNTIYF
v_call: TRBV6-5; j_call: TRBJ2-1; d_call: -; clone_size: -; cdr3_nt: TGTGCCAGCAGTCCTCTCCAACAGCGGGAGCAGTTCTTC; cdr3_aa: CASSPLQQREQFF
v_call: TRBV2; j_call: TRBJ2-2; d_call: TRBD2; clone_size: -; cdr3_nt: TGTGCCAGCAAGTTAGCGGGGGCGAACACCGGGGAGCTGTTTTTT; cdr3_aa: CASKLAGANTGELFF
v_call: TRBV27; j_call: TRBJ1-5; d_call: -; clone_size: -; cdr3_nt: TGTGCCAGCAGAGAGATTTTCGACAGTTGGAATCAGCCCCAGCATTTT; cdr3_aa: CASREIFDSWNQPQHF
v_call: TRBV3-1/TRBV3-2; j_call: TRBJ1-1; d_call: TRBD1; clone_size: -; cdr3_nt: TGTGCCAGCAGCCACCGACAGGGGCACACTGAAGCTTTCTTT; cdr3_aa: CASSHRQGHTEAFF
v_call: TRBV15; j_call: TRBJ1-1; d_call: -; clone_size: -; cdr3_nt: TGTGCCACCAGCAGAGTAGTGGGAGGGACTGAAGCTTTCTTT; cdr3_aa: CATSRVVGGTEAFF
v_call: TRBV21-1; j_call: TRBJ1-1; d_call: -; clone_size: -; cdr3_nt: TGTGCCAGCAGCCCCTGGGGGGTGACAGCGAACACTGAAGCTTTCTTT; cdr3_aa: CASSPWGVTANTEAFF
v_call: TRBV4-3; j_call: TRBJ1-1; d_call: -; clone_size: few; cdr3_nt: TGCGCCAGCAGCCAATCCCCCGTGGGGCGGGAAGCTTTCTTT; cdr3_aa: CASSQSPVGREAFF
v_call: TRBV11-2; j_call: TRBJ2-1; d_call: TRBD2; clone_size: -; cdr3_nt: TGTGCCAGCAGCTTAAAAACTAGCGGGAGTTCTTACAATGAGCAGTTCTTC; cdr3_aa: CASSLKTSGSSYNEQFF
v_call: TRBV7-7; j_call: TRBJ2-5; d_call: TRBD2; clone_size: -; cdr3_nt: TGTGCTAGCAGCCCGAGCGGGGCGGGAGAGACCCAGTACTTC; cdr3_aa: CASSPSGAGETQYF
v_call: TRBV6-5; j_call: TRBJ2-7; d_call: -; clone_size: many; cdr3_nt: TGTGCCAGCAGGAGGACTGGGTACGAGCAGTACTTC; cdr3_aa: CASRRTGYEQYF
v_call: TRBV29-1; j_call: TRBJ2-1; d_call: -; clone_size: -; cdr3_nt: TGCAGCGTTGGGGACAAACATACCGGGACAAGTATCTCCTACAATGAGCAGTTCTTC; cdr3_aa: CSVGDKHTGTSISYNEQFF
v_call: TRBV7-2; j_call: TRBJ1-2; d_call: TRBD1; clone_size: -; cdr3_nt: TGTGCCAGCAGCTACAGACCGGTTCAGGGGGTCTTCTACGGCTACACCTTC; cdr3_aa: CASSYRPVQGVFYGYTF
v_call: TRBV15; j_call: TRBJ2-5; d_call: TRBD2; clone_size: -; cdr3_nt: TGTGCCACCACCGGGACTAGCGGGGGTCAGAGGGCTCTAGAGACCCAGTACTTC; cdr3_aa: CATTGTSGGQRALETQYF
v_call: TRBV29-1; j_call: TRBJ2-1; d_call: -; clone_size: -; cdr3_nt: TGCAGCGTTGAAGGGCAGAAAGTCTACAATGAGCAGTTCTTC; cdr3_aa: CSVEGQKVYNEQFF
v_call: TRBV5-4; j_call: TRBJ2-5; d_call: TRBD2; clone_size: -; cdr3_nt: TGTGCCAGCAGGCGAGCGGGGGCACAAGAGACCCAGTACTTC; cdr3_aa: CASRRAGAQETQYF
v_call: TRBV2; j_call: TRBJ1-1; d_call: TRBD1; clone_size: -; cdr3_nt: TGTGCCAGCAGTAAGAGTGACAGGGGGACCACTGAAGCTTTCTTT; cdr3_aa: CASSKSDRGTTEAFF
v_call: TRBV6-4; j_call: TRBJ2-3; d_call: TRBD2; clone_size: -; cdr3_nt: TGTGCCAGCAGTGACCCCCCGAGCGGGGGGCAGGGTACGCAGTATTTT; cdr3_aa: CASSDPPSGGQGTQYF
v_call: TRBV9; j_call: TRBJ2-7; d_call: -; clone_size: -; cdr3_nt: TGTGCCAGCAGCGCCGGACAGTCTCAGTACTTC; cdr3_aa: CASSAGQSQYF
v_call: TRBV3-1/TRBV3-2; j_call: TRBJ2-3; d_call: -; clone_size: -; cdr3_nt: TGTGTCGTCGGACACACAGATACGCAGTATTTT; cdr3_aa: CVVGHTDTQYF
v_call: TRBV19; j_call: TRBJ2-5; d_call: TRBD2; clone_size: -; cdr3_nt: TGTGCCAGTACCGCCCCCCGGACTAGCGGGGGATCAGAGACCCAGTACTTC; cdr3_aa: CASTAPRTSGGSETQYF
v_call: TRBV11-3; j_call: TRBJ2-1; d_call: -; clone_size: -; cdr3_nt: TGTGCCAGCAGCTTAGGAGACTCAGCCTACAATGAGCAGTTCTTC; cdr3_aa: CASSLGDSAYNEQFF
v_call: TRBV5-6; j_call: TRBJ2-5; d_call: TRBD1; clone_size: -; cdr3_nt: TGTGCCAGCAGCTTGGGGGAACAGGGGTGGGAGACCCAGTACTTC; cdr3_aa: CASSLGEQGWETQYF
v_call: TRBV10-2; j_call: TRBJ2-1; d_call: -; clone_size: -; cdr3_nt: TGCGCCAGCAGTGACCACCGGGGGGCGGGTGGTAATGAGCAGTTCTTC; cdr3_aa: CASSDHRGAGGNEQFF
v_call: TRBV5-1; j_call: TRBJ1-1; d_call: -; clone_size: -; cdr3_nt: TGCGCCAGCAGCTTGGTGTCTGTGAACACTGAAGCTTTCTTT; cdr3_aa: CASSLVSVNTEAFF
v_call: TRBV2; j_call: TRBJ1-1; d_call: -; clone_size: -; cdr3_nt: TGTGCCAGCAGGGTAATTACACAGGGTTCGAACACTGAAGCTTTCTTT; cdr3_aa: CASRVITQGSNTEAFF
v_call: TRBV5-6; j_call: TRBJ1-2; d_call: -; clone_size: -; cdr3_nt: TGTGCCAGCAGCCCAGGACCGGGGGTCGGAACCTTC; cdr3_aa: CASSPGPGVGTF
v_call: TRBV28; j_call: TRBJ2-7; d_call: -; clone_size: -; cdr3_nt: TGTGCCAGCAGTTGGACTCCCTACGAGCAGTACTTC; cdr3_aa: CASSWTPYEQYF
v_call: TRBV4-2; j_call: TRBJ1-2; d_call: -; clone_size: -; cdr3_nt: TGTGCCAGCAGCCAAGAAGCCGGACAGCAATATGGCTACACCTTC; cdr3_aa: CASSQEAGQQYGYTF
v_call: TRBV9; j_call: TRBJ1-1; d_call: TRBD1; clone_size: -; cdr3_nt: TGTGCCAGCAGCGGACAGGGCTTAGGCACTGAAGCTTTCTTT; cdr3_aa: CASSGQGLGTEAFF
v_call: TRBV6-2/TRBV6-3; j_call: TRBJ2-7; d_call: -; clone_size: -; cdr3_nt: TGTGCCAGCAGCGCGGCTTCGGAGCAGTACTTC; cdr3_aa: CASSAASEQYF
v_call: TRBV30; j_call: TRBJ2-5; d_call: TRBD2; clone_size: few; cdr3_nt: TGTGCCTGGGGACTAGCGGGGGTCGGTGAGACCCAGTACTTC; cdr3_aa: CAWGLAGVGETQYF
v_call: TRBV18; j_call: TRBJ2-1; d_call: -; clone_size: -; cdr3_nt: TGTGCCAGCTCACCGCCGGGACAAATCTACAATGAGCAGTTCTTC; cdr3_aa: CASSPPGQIYNEQFF
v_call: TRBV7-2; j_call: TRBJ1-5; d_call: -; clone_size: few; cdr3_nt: TGTGCCAGCAGCCCACGGGCAGGGAGCAATCAGCCCCAGCATTTT; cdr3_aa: CASSPRAGSNQPQHF
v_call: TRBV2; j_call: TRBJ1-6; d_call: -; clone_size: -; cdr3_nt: TGTGCCAGCAATTCTAGGGGAAAGTCACCCCTCCACTTT; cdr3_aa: CASNSRGKSPLHF